This T cell receptor beta chain was documented in a study of Graves' ophthalmopathy and Graves' hyperthyroidism. The ends lost 4 bases at V and 3 bases at J; junction bases unmatched: 9. This CDR3 is built from 15 residues. Amplifying from RNA transcripts, the study obtained TCR beta CDR3 regions. HTBI primers were employed in first-round RT-PCR, then a second-round multiplex PCR followed. TCRdb passed the multiplex PCR reads through MiXCR, listing each CDR3 protein once. The table records about 1.1 million distinct CDR3 sequences, about 35% of them present only once. Sequenced input: peripheral blood or thyroid tissue (not recorded which). The origin of this receptor is an adult man with Graves' hyperthyroidism. The rearrangement joins TRBV12-3 or TRBV12-4 to TRBJ2-7; 7 bases are a match to TRBD2. The CDR3 DNA reads TGTGCCAGCAGTTGGGGAGGGGACGGATTCTACGAGCAGTACTTC. This codes for CASSWGGDGFYEQYF.